This TCR beta chain was sequenced for a study of blood T cell repertoires in COVID-19. Study as a whole: In each case, the material was cDNA or gDNA derived from T cells, B-cell-depleted T cells, or PBMCs.

Sequenced by immunoSEQ multiplex PCR; TCRdb stores in-frame clones only, minus some. The table has approximately 85,000 clones, about 85% seen once. The CDR3 length is 14 residues. V was trimmed by 5 bases and J by 4 bases, leaving 14 bases between them. Germline V gives CDR1 MNHNY, CDR2 SVGAGI (reference sequence). The sample consisted of peripheral blood. The rearrangement uses TRBV6-6 and TRBJ1-2; no clear D. This TCR was recovered from a woman in her 50s with active or convalescent COVID-19. Here the CDR3 DNA reads TGTGCCAGCAGTGGAGGGCCCTCTTCCTATGGCTACACCTTC. Translated, it gives CASSGGPSSYGYTF.